These 9 T cell receptor beta chains were all obtained from the same sample, sequenced in a study of PD-L1 blockade in urothelial cancer. Clones were read by immunoSEQ multiplex PCR, and TCRdb kept only the in-frame ones, dropping some. Among some 31,000 clones, roughly 80% were seen once, and the ten largest hold 2.5% to 3.5%. Sample time point: peripheral blood 6 weeks after treatment start. The sample consisted of PBMCs, taken around atezolizumab (anti-PD-L1) treatment. The receptor source for this set is a man between 70 and 80 years old with urothelial cancer.

The chain couples TRBV2 to TRBJ1-5, with 7 bases that match TRBD1. The CDR3 is 16 residues long. Germline lookup yields CDR1 SNHLY and CDR2 FYNNEI. With 9 bases clipped from V and 1 base from J, the junction kept 12 bases outside the gene matches. The chain's CDR3 is CASRQGVNRSNQPQHF. The DNA of the CDR3 is TGTGCCAGTAGACAGGGTGTCAATAGGAGCAATCAGCCCCAGCATTTT.

The V call is TRBV6-1, the J call TRBJ1-5, with TRBD1 identical over 7 bases. Germline V gene lookup returns CDR1 MNHNS and CDR2 SASEGT. This CDR3 is 13 amino acids long. With V trimmed by 8 bases and J by 6 bases, 7 bases remained unmatched. The CDR3 spells CASDTGVAQPQHF. In DNA, the CDR3 is TGTGCCAGCGATACAGGGGTGGCTCAGCCCCAGCATTTT.

The chain carries TRBV28 and TRBJ2-7, with 13 bases fitting TRBD2. The CDR3 spans 16 residues. Germline V lookup: CDR1 MDHEN, CDR2 SYDVKM. Trimming removed 4 bases from V and 6 bases from J; junction bases left unmatched: 9. The chain's CDR3 is CASSSPSTSGRSEQYF. The CDR3 DNA follows: TGTGCCAGCAGTTCCCCTTCGACTAGCGGGAGGAGCGAGCAGTACTTC.

This clone was detected only a few times. J is TRBJ1-6 and V is TRBV5-6; D remains ambiguous. The germline V and J ends were trimmed by 6 bases and 5 bases, with 9 bases remaining between them. The length of the CDR3 is 13 residues. CDR1 is SGHDT and CDR2 is YYEEEE in the germline V gene. The CDR3 DNA reads as TGTGCCAGCAACCCTGGCAATAATTCACCCCTCCACTTT. Its protein is CASNPGNNSPLHF.

The chain couples TRBV2 to TRBJ1-2; D might be TRBD1 (5 bases). This CDR3 has 12 amino acids. V was cut by 5 bases and J by 4 bases, with 8 bases left in between. The germline V gene has CDR1 SNHLY and CDR2 FYNNEI. CDR3: CASSPTVYGYTF. The CDR3 DNA is TGTGCCAGCAGTCCGACAGTCTATGGCTACACCTTC.

The rearrangement joins TRBV10-3 to TRBJ2-5; TRBD2 is a possible D gene (6 bases). The ends were cut back, 4 bases at V and 4 bases at J, with 22 bases in the middle. Germline loops: CDR1 ENHRY, CDR2 SYGVKD. This CDR3 has 17 amino acids. In nucleotides, the CDR3 is TGTGCCATCAGTGGTCCGGGGGACCGCGCCAGTCCAGAGACCCAGTACTTC. It specifies CAISGPGDRASPETQYF.

V gene TRBV9 combines with J gene TRBJ2-1; 10 nucleotides line up with TRBD1. V gave up 4 bases and J gave up 4 bases; unmatched junction bases: 11. This CDR3 is 17 amino acids long. Germline lookup yields CDR1 SGDLS and CDR2 YYNGEE. CDR3 in amino acids: CASSPTPRTGGYNEQFF. CDR3 coding DNA: TGTGCCAGCAGCCCCACTCCAAGGACAGGGGGGTACAATGAGCAGTTCTTC. The full variable domain, its missing parts supplied by reference TRBV9 and TRBJ2-1, is DSGVTQTPKHLITATGQRVTLRCSPRSGDLSVYWYQQSLDQGLQFLIQYYNGEERAKGNILERFSAQQFPDLHSELNLSSLELGDSALYFCASSPTPRTGGYNEQFFGPGTRLTVL.

The DNA for the CDR3 is TGTGCCAGCAGCTTCCCAGACACCGGGGAGCTGTTTTTT. Translating it yields CASSFPDTGELFF. The J gene is TRBJ2-2, the V gene TRBV7-9; no clear D gene. CDR3 length: 13 residues. Trimming pared 3 bases from V and 3 bases from J, leaving 5 bases between. Germline loops: CDR1 SEHNR, CDR2 FQNEAQ (reference sequence).

V gene TRBV27 combines with J gene TRBJ1-1; 7 nucleotides align to TRBD1. The CDR3 has 15 amino acids. Germline CDR1 and CDR2: MNHEY and SMNVEV (reference sequence). J lost 1 base, V lost 2 bases, and 4 bases had no gene match. CDR3 coding DNA: TGTGCCAGCAGTTTAAGGGGGCAGGGGAACACTGAAGCTTTCTTT. Translation gives CASSLRGQGNTEAFF.